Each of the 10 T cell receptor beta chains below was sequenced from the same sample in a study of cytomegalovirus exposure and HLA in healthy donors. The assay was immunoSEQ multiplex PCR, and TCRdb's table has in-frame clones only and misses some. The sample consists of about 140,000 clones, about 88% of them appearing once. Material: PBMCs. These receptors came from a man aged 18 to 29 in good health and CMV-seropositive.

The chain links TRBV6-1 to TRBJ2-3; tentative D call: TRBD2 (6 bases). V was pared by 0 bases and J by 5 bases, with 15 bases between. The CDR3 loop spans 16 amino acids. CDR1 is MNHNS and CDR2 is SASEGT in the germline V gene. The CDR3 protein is CASSEAEGGSVDTQYF. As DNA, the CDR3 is TGTGCCAGCAGTGAAGCAGAGGGAGGATCGGTAGATACGCAGTATTTT.

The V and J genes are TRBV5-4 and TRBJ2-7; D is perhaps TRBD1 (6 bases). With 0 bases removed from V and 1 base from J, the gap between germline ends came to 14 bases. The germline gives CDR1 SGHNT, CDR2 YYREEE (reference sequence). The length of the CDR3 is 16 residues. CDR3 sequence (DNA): TGTGCCAGCAGCTTGGAGAAGGGGGTAATTTCCTACGAGCAGTACTTC. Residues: CASSLEKGVISYEQYF.

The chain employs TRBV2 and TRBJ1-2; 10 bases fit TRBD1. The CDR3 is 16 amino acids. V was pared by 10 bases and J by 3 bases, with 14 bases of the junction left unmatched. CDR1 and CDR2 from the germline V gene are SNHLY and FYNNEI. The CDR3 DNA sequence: TGTGCCATCATAGGTCGGGACAGGGGAAGAGACTATGGCTACACCTTC. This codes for CAIIGRDRGRDYGYTF.

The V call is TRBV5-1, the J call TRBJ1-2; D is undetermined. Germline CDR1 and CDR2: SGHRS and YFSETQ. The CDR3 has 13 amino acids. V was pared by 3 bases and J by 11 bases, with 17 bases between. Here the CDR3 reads CASSSMGRGHYTF. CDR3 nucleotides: TGCGCCAGCAGCTCGATGGGGAGAGGTCATTACACCTTC.

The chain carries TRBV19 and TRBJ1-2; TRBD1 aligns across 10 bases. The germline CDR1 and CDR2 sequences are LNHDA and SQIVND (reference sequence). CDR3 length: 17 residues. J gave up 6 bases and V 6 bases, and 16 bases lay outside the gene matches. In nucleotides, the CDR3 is TGTGCCAGTAGGGAGTGGGCCAGACAGGGGGCGAATCATGGCTACACCTTC. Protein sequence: CASREWARQGANHGYTF.

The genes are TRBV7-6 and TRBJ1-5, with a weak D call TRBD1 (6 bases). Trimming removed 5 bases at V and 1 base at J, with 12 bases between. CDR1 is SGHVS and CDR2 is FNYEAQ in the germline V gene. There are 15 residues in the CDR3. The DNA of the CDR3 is TGTGCCAGCAGCCTGGACAGCTTCAGCAATCAGCCCCAGCATTTT. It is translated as CASSLDSFSNQPQHF.

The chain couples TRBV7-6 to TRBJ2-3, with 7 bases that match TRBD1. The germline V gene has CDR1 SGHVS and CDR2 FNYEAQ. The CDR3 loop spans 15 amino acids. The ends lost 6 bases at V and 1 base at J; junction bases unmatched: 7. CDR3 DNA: TGTGCCAGCAGGCTAGGGGGCACCGGCACAGATACGCAGTATTTT. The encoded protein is CASRLGGTGTDTQYF. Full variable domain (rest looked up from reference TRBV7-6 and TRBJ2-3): GAGVSQSPRYKVTKRGQDVALRCDPISGHVSLYWYRQALGQGPEFLTYFNYEAQQDKSGLPNDRFSAERPEGSISTLTIQRTEQRDSAMYRCASRLGGTGTDTQYFGPGTRLTVL.

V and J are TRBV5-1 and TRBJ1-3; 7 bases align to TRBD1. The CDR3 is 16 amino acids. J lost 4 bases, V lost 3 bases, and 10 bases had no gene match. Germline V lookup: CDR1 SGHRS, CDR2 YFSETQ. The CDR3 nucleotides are TGCGCCAGCAGCTGGGACAGCCTCTCGGAGGGAAACACCATATATTTT. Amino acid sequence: CASSWDSLSEGNTIYF.

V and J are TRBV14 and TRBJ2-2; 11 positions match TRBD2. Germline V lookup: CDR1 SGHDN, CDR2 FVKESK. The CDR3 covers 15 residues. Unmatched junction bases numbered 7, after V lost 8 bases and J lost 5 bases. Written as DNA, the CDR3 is TGTGCCAGCGGAACTAGCGGGAGCTTGACCGGGGAGCTGTTTTTT. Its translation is CASGTSGSLTGELFF. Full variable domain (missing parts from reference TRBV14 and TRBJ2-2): EAGVTQFPSHSVIEKGQTVTLRCDPISGHDNLYWYRRVMGKEIKFLLHFVKESKQDESGMPNNRFLAERTGGTYSTLKVQPAELEDSGVYFCASGTSGSLTGELFFGEGSRLTVL.

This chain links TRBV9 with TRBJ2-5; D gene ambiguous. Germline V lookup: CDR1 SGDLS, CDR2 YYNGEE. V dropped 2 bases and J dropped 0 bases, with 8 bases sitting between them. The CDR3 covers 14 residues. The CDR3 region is CASSVNSNQETQYF. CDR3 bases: TGTGCCAGCAGCGTTAACAGTAACCAAGAGACCCAGTACTTC.